This T cell receptor (beta chain) was found in a study of radiation and T cells in renal cell carcinoma. About this clone: Its antigen is as yet unknown.

As to time point: blood 4 weeks post-SBRT, at nephrectomy. Documented treatment: 15 Gy SBRT to primary tumor, nephrectomy 4 weeks later. V shed 6 bases and J shed 2 bases, with 22 bases lying between them. Germline CDR1 is LGHNA and CDR2 is YNFKEQ. This CDR3 has 17 amino acids. Study-wide findings and caveats: In blood, top tumor clones expanded by 2 weeks, shrinking by 4.

The assay was immunoSEQ multiplex PCR, and TCRdb's table has in-frame clones only and misses some. Of more than 120,000 clones in the sample, 86% were seen once. The receptor was isolated from a woman in her forties or fifties with renal cell carcinoma. The specimen was blood, collected from a patient whose treatment included radiotherapy and nephrectomy. The rearrangement uses TRBV4-2 and TRBJ1-2; a possible D gene is TRBD1 (6 bases). The CDR3 spells CASRETGYDFTNYGYTF. CDR3 sequence (DNA): TGTGCCAGCAGGGAGACAGGCTACGACTTTACGAACTATGGCTACACCTTC.